This T cell receptor beta chain comes out of a study of blood T cell repertoires in COVID-19. There are 17 residues in the CDR3. Trimming cost V 3 bases and J 3 bases; bases outside gene matches: 9. Germline loops: CDR1 SGHNT, CDR2 YYREEE (reference sequence). In the source study's methods: It was from reference gene primer amplification that nucleated cell counts were estimated. Assay: immunoSEQ multiplex PCR; the TCRdb copy retains only in-frame clones and omits some. V and J calls plus clone size are reproduced from that table; the DNA served to infer D and trimming. The sample has about 150,000 clones, around 85% seen once. In its sample, this clone was seen a few times.

This clonotype was sampled from a human donor in a cohort sampled during active COVID-19. This chain connects TRBV5-4 to TRBJ1-1; 12 bases fit TRBD1. The sequencing sample was made of peripheral blood. CDR3 nucleotides: TGTGCCAGCAGCTCCGCGGGGACAGGGGGCGCGTACACTGAAGCTTTCTTT. It codes for CASSSAGTGGAYTEAFF.